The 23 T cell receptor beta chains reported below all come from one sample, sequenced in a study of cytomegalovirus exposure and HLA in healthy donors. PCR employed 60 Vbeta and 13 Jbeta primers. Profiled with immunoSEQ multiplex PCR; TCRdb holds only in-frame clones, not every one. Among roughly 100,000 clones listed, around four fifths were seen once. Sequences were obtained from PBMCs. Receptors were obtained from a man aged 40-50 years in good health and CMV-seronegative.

CDR3 sequence: CASSFRDFNSPLHF. The CDR3 bases are TGTGCCAGCAGCTTCAGGGACTTTAATTCACCCCTCCACTTT. The chain couples TRBV7-8 to TRBJ1-6, with D tentatively TRBD1 (5 bases). The CDR3 is 14 residues long. CDR1 and CDR2 (germline): SGHVS, FQNEAQ. V was cut by 3 bases and J by 6 bases, with 9 bases left in between.

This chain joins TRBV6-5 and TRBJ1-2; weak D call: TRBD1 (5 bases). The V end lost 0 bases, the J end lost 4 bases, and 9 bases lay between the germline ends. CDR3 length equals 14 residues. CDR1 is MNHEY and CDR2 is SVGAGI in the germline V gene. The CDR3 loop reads CASSYSRGGYGYTF. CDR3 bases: TGTGCCAGCAGTTACTCGAGGGGAGGCTATGGCTACACCTTC.

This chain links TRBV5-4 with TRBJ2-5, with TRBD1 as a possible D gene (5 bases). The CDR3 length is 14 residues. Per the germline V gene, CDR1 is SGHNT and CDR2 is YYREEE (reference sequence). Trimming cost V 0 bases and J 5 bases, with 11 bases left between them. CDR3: CASSLDGQGETQYF. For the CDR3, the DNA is TGTGCCAGCAGCTTGGATGGCCAGGGCGAGACCCAGTACTTC.

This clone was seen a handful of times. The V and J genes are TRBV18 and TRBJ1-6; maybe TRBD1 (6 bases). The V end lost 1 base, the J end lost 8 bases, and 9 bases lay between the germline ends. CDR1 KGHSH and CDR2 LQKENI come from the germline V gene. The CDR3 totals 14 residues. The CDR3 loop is CASSPRQADSPLHF. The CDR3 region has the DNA TGTGCCAGCTCACCACGACAGGCAGATTCACCCCTCCACTTT.

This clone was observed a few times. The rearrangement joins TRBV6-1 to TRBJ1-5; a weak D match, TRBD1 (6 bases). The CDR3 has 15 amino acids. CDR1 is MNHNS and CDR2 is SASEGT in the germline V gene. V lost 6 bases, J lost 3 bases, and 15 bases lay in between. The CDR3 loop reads CASSVAGATNQPQHF. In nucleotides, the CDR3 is TGTGCCAGCAGCGTGGCAGGGGCCACCAATCAGCCCCAGCATTTT.

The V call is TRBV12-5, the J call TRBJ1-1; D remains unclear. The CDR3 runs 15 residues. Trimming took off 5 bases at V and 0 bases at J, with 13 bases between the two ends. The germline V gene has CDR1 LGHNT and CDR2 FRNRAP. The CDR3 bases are TGTGCTAGTGGTCCCGCCCGCGTCCTGAACACTGAAGCTTTCTTT. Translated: CASGPARVLNTEAFF.

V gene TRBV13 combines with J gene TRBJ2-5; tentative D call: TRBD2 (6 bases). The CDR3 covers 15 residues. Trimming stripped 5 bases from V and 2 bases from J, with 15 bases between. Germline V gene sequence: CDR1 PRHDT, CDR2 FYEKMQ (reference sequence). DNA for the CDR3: TGTGCCAGCAGCGAAACCGGGGGTGGACAAGAGACCCAGTACTTC. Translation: CASSETGGGQETQYF.

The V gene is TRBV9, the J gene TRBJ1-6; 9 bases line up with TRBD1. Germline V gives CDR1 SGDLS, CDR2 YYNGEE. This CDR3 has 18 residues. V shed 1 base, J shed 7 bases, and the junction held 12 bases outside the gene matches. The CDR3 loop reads CASSVTPPGTGSNSPLHF. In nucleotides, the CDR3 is TGTGCCAGCAGCGTAACCCCCCCCGGGACAGGGAGCAATTCACCCCTCCACTTT. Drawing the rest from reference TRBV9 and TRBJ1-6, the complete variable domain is DSGVTQTPKHLITATGQRVTLRCSPRSGDLSVYWYQQSLDQGLQFLIQYYNGEERAKGNILERFSAQQFPDLHSELNLSSLELGDSALYFCASSVTPPGTGSNSPLHFGNGTRLTVT.

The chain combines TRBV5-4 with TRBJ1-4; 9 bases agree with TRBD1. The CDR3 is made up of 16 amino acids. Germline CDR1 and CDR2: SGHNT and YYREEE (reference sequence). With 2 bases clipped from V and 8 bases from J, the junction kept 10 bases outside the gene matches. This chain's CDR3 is CASSLSGGTGREKLFF. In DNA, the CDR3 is TGTGCCAGCAGCTTATCGGGCGGGACAGGGCGAGAAAAACTGTTTTTT.

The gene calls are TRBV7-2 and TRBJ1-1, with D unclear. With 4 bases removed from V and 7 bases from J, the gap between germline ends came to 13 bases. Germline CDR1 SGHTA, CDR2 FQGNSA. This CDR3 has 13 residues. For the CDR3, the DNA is TGTGCCAGCAGCTGGAGGACGGCGGGTGAAGCTTTCTTT. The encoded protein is CASSWRTAGEAFF.

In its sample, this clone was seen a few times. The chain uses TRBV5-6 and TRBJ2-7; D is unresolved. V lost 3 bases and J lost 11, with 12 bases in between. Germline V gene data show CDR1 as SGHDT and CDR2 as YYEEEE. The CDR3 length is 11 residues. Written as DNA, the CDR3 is TGTGCCAGCAGCTCCTTTGACTGGGAGTACTTC. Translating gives CASSSFDWEYF.

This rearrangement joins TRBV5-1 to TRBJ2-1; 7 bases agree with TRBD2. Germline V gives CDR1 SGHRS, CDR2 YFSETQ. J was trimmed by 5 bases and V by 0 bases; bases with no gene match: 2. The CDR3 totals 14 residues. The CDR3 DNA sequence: TGCGCCAGCAGCTTGGGACTAGCCCACAATGAGCAGTTCTTC. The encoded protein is CASSLGLAHNEQFF. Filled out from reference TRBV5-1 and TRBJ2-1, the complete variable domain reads KAGVTQTPRYLIKTRGQQVTLSCSPISGHRSVSWYQQTPGQGLQFLFEYFSETQRNKGNFPGRFSGRQFSNSRSEMNVSTLELGDSALYLCASSLGLAHNEQFFGPGTRLTVL.

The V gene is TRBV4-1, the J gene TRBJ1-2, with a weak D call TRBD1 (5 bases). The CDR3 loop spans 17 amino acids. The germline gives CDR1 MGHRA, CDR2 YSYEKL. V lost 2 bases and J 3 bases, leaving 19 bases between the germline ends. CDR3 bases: TGCGCCAGCAGCCAAAGCACGGGACTGCCTTCGGACTATGGCTACACCTTC. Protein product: CASSQSTGLPSDYGYTF.

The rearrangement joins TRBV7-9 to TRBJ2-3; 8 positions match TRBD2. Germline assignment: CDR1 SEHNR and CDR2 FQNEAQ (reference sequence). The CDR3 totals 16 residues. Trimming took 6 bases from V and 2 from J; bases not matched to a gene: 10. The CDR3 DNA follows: TGTGCCAGCAGACCGTCACTAGCGGCCCACACAGATACGCAGTATTTT. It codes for CASRPSLAAHTDTQYF.

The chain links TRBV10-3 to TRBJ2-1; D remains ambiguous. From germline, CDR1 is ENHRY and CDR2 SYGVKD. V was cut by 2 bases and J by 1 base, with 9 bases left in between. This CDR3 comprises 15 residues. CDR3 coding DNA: TGTGCCATCAGTGAGCAGGTAGTGTCCTACAATGAGCAGTTCTTC. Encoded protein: CAISEQVVSYNEQFF.

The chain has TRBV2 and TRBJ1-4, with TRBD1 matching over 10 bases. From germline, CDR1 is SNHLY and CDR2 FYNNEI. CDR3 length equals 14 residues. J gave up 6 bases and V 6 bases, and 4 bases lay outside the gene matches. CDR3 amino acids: CASRGGQGYEKLFF. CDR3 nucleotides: TGTGCCAGCAGGGGGGGACAGGGGTATGAAAAACTGTTTTTT.

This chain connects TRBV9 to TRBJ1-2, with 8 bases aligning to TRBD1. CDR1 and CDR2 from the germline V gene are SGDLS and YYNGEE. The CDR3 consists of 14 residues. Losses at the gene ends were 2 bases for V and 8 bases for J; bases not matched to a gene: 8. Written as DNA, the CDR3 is TGTGCCAGCAGCGTCGTCACAGGGGGACAGGGCTACACCTTC. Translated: CASSVVTGGQGYTF.

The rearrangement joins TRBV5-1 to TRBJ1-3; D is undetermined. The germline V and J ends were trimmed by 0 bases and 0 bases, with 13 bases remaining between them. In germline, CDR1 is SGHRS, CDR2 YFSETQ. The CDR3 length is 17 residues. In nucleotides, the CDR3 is TGCGCCAGCAGCTTGGTTTCTTCGGTCCTCTCTGGAAACACCATATATTTT. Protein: CASSLVSSVLSGNTIYF.

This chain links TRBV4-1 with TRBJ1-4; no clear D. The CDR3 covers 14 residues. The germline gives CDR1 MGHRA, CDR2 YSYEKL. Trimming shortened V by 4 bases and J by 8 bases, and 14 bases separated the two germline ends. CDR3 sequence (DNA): TGCGCCAGCAGCCCGGAGGGAAGTGAGGAAAAACTGTTTTTT. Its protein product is CASSPEGSEEKLFF.

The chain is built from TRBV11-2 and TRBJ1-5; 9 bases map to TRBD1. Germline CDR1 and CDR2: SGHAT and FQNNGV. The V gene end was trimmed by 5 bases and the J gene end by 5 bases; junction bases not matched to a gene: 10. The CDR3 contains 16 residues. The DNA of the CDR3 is TGTGCCAGCAGCAAAATGCACAGGGGGCACGATCAGCCCCAGCATTTT. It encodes CASSKMHRGHDQPQHF.

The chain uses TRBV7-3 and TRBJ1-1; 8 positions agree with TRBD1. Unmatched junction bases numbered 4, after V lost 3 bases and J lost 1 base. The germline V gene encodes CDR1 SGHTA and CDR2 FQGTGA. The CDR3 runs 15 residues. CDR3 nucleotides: TGTGCCAGCAGCTTTGGGACAGGCGGGAACACTGAAGCTTTCTTT. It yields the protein CASSFGTGGNTEAFF. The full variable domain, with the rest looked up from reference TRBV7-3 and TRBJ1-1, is GAGVSQTPSNKVTEKGKYVELRCDPISGHTALYWYRQSLGQGPEFLIYFQGTGAADDSGLPNDRFFAVRPEGSVSTLKIQRTERGDSAVYLCASSFGTGGNTEAFFGQGTRLTVV.

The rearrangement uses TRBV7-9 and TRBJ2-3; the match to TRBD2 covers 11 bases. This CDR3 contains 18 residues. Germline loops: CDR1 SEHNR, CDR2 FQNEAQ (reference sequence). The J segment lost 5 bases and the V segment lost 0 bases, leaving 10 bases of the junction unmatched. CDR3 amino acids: CASSLAIRVAGGLDTQYF. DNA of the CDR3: TGTGCCAGCAGCTTAGCGATTCGGGTAGCGGGGGGGCTAGATACGCAGTATTTT. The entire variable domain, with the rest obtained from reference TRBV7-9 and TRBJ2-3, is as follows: DTGVSQNPRHKITKRGQNVTFRCDPISEHNRLYWYRQTLGQGPEFLTYFQNEAQLEKSRLLSDRFSAERPKGSFSTLEIQRTEQGDSAMYLCASSLAIRVAGGLDTQYFGPGTRLTVL.

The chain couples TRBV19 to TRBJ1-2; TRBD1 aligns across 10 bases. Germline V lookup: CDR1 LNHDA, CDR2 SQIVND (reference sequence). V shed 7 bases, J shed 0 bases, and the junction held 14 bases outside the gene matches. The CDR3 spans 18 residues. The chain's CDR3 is CASMSTGTGELANYGYTF. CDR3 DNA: TGTGCCAGTATGTCGACGGGGACAGGGGAGTTGGCTAACTATGGCTACACCTTC.